Shown below are 22 T cell receptor beta chains from a single sample sequenced in a study of T cell responses to AZD1222 COVID-19 vaccine. Repertoires were generated with immunoSEQ multiplex PCR, while TCRdb's copy carries only in-frame clones and drops some. The table includes about 120,000 clones, approximately 88% detected once. Source: peripheral blood, taken on day 0 of MenACWY control vaccination. The receptors come from an adult in good health.

This chain uses TRBV21-1 with TRBJ2-1; no check of the table's D call, TRBD2, against the DNA was made. TRBV21-1 is shown as a pseudogene. This CDR3 has 15 amino acids. The CDR3 DNA reads as TGTGCCAGCAGCACCGAGACTAGTAGCGGCAATGAGCAGTTCTTC. Amino acid sequence: CASSTETSSGNEQFF.

This clone was recorded once. The chain uses TRBV5-5 and TRBJ2-7; D not resolved. Germline V gives CDR1 SGHKS, CDR2 YYEKEE (reference sequence). The CDR3 is 12 residues long. V lost 0 bases, J lost 7 bases, and 8 bases lay in between. CDR3 sequence (DNA): TGTGCCAGCAGCTTGGTGGGGTGGGAGCAGTACTTC. Amino acid sequence: CASSLVGWEQYF. Looking up the rest from reference TRBV5-5 and TRBJ2-7 gives the full variable domain: DAGVTQSPTHLIKTRGQQVTLRCSPISGHKSVSWYQQVLGQGPQFIFQYYEKEERGRGNFPDRFSARQFPNYSSELNVNALLLGDSALYLCASSLVGWEQYFGPGTRLTVT.

This chain joins TRBV28 and TRBJ1-1; 8 nucleotides agree with TRBD1. CDR1 is MDHEN and CDR2 is SYDVKM in the germline V gene. V gave up 4 bases and J gave up 5 bases; unmatched junction bases: 6. This CDR3 contains 14 residues. CDR3 amino acids: CASSSGQGGTEAFF. The CDR3 region has the DNA TGTGCCAGCAGTTCCGGACAGGGTGGGACTGAAGCTTTCTTT.

The chain employs TRBV10-3 and TRBJ1-4; possibly TRBD1 for D (6 bases). Germline loops: CDR1 ENHRY, CDR2 SYGVKD. Deletions cut 5 bases from V and 3 bases from J, with 10 bases between. This CDR3 region has 14 residues. The CDR3 region is CAISPTGPNEKLFF. CDR3 bases: TGTGCCATCAGTCCGACAGGCCCTAATGAAAAACTGTTTTTT.

The gene calls are TRBV21-1 and TRBJ2-1; TRBD2, the D gene given by the table, was not confirmed from the DNA. TRBV21-1 corresponds to a pseudogene. This CDR3 contains 16 residues. This CDR3 is CASSSRTSGRRNEQFF. In nucleotides, the CDR3 is TGTGCCAGCAGCAGTAGGACTAGCGGGAGGAGGAATGAGCAGTTCTTC.

V and J are TRBV18 and TRBJ1-6; no reliable D call. Trimming took off 1 base at V and 0 bases at J, with 7 bases between the two ends. Looked up from germline, CDR1 is KGHSH and CDR2 is LQKENI. The CDR3 is 16 amino acids. The CDR3 DNA sequence: TGTGCCAGCTCACCACAGGCGAGCTCCTATAATTCACCCCTCCACTTT. This encodes CASSPQASSYNSPLHF.

The rearrangement uses TRBV25-1 and TRBJ1-1; D possibly corresponds to TRBD1 (5 bases). The CDR3 runs 15 residues. Germline-derived CDR1 and CDR2 are MGHDK and SYGVNS. The V end lost 1 base, the J end lost 4 bases, and 13 bases lay between the germline ends. In DNA form, the CDR3 reads TGTGCCAGCAGTGAATGGGGGGGAGGAAGCACTGAAGCTTTCTTT. It specifies CASSEWGGGSTEAFF.

A single count supports this clone. The sample carries other DNA sequences with the same CDR3. This rearrangement joins TRBV6-1 to TRBJ2-6; D remains unclear. V lost 2 bases to trimming and J lost 4 bases, with 6 bases between them. The CDR3 has 14 amino acids. Germline CDR1 MNHNS, CDR2 SASEGT. The CDR3 bases are TGTGCCAGCAGTGAATCCTCCGGGGCCAACGTCCTGACTTTC. Its protein is CASSESSGANVLTF.

This chain uses TRBV10-3 with TRBJ2-7, with 14 bases that match TRBD2. The CDR3 loop spans 18 amino acids. Trimming at V came to 3 bases and at J to 3 bases, leaving 10 bases not matched to a gene. CDR1 and CDR2 (germline): ENHRY, SYGVKD. DNA of the CDR3: TGTGCCATCAGTGAAGTTGGGACTAGCGGGAGTACCTTCTACGAGCAGTACTTC. Amino acids: CAISEVGTSGSTFYEQYF.

This clone was recorded once. The rearrangement uses TRBV7-2 and TRBJ1-2; D not resolved. The V end lost 5 bases, the J end lost 0 bases, and 16 bases lay between the germline ends. The CDR3 loop spans 16 amino acids. From germline, CDR1 is SGHTA and CDR2 FQGNSA. The CDR3 region is CASSPFLWESNYGYTF. The CDR3 DNA is TGTGCCAGCAGCCCTTTTTTATGGGAATCTAACTATGGCTACACCTTC.

CDR3 region: CASSQMSSYNEQFF. As DNA, the CDR3 is TGTGCCAGCAGCCAAATGAGCTCCTACAATGAGCAGTTCTTC. The rearrangement links TRBV3-1 (or the pseudogene TRBV3-2) to TRBJ2-1, with no clear D. V lost 2 bases and J lost 0, with 5 bases in between. The germline V gene encodes CDR1 LGHDT and CDR2 YNNKEL (reference sequence). The CDR3 extends over 14 amino acids.

The chain is built from TRBV7-9 and TRBJ1-2; D not certain. Germline CDR1 reads SEHNR; CDR2 reads FQNEAQ (reference sequence). The CDR3 has 14 amino acids. V lost 7 bases and J 6 bases, leaving 18 bases between the germline ends. DNA of the CDR3: TGTGCCAGCAACCCGATAGGGTCTTCCCATGGCTACACCTTC. The encoded protein is CASNPIGSSHGYTF.

J is TRBJ2-7 and V is TRBV27, with D perhaps TRBD1 (6 bases). Germline V gene sequence: CDR1 MNHEY, CDR2 SMNVEV (reference sequence). The CDR3 is 14 residues long. V was pared by 6 bases and J by 6 bases, with 18 bases between. The CDR3 sequence: CASSNRDTRGEQYF. CDR3 DNA sequence: TGTGCCAGCAGCAACCGGGACACCAGGGGCGAGCAGTACTTC.

The J gene is TRBJ2-1, the V gene TRBV19; 10 positions match TRBD1. Looked up from germline, CDR1 is LNHDA and CDR2 is SQIVND (reference sequence). V dropped 9 bases and J dropped 6; count of bases not matched to a gene: 2. The CDR3 length is 12 residues. CDR3 residues: CASGTGANEQFF. The CDR3 DNA reads TGTGCCAGCGGGACAGGGGCCAATGAGCAGTTCTTC. Combining the CDR3 with reference TRBV19 and TRBJ2-1 gives the whole variable domain DGGITQSPKYLFRKEGQNVTLSCEQNLNHDAMYWYRQDPGQGLRLIYYSQIVNDFQKGDIAEGYSVSREKKESFPLTVTSAQKNPTAFYLCASGTGANEQFFGPGTRLTVL.

The chain uses TRBV5-1 and TRBJ1-4; 10 bases line up with TRBD1. Per germline, CDR1 SGHRS and CDR2 YFSETQ. J gave up 4 bases and V 4 bases, and 7 bases lay outside the gene matches. This CDR3 is built from 16 residues. The CDR3 DNA reads as TGCGCCAGCAGCGGGGGACAGGGGACGTATAATGAAAAACTGTTTTTT. Protein: CASSGGQGTYNEKLFF. Variable domain in full (rest from reference TRBV5-1 and TRBJ1-4): KAGVTQTPRYLIKTRGQQVTLSCSPISGHRSVSWYQQTPGQGLQFLFEYFSETQRNKGNFPGRFSGRQFSNSRSEMNVSTLELGDSALYLCASSGGQGTYNEKLFFGSGTQLSVL.

The genes are TRBV6-5 and TRBJ2-7; a possible D gene is TRBD2 (6 bases). Trimming pared 10 bases from V and 3 bases from J, leaving 19 bases between. The CDR3 covers 14 residues. Germline CDR1 and CDR2: MNHEY and SVGAGI. CDR3 sequence reads: CATGDSETVYEQYF. DNA of the CDR3: TGTGCCACGGGGGACTCCGAAACTGTCTACGAGCAGTACTTC.

The CDR3 sequence: CASSVSGRGNEQFF. As DNA, the CDR3 is TGTGCCAGCAGCGTTAGCGGGAGAGGCAATGAGCAGTTCTTC. The chain uses TRBV9 and TRBJ2-1, with 9 bases aligning to TRBD2. The CDR3 is 14 amino acids. Germline CDR1 reads SGDLS; CDR2 reads YYNGEE. Germline trimming cut 2 bases from V and 6 bases from J; bases unmatched to any gene: 3.

This clone was seen more than once but under ten times. This rearrangement joins TRBV4-1 to TRBJ2-7, with TRBD1 identical over 10 bases. Germline trimming cut 2 bases from V and 6 bases from J; bases unmatched to any gene: 7. The CDR3 length is 15 residues. Germline V gene lookup returns CDR1 MGHRA and CDR2 YSYEKL. CDR3 in DNA: TGCGCCAGCAGCCAAAACCGGGACAGGGGAAGCGAGCAGTACTTC. Amino acids: CASSQNRDRGSEQYF.

This chain links TRBV11-3 with TRBJ2-3; no reliable D call. CDR3 length equals 11 residues. Germline-derived CDR1 and CDR2 are SGHNT and YENEEA. V lost 7 bases, J lost 4 bases, and 6 bases lay in between. The CDR3 loop reads CASTGPDTQYF. The CDR3 DNA sequence: TGTGCCAGCACGGGTCCAGATACGCAGTATTTT.

The rearrangement uses TRBV24-1 and TRBJ2-1; 11 nucleotides match TRBD2. The V gene's germline CDR1 is KGHDR and CDR2 SFDVKD. V trimming: 4 bases; J trimming: 1 base; junction bases outside the gene matches: 17. CDR3 length: 21 amino acids. CDR3 residues: CATSDPPGTSGSRSSYNEQFF. CDR3 bases: TGTGCCACCAGTGACCCTCCCGGGACTAGCGGTTCAAGGTCTTCCTACAATGAGCAGTTCTTC.

The gene calls are TRBV11-2 and TRBJ2-7; TRBD1 agrees at 9 bases. V lost 1 base and J lost 4; bases outside the gene matches: 5. The length of the CDR3 is 15 residues. Germline V CDR1 and CDR2: SGHAT, FQNNGV. CDR3 loop: CASSLGTGVLYEQYF. In DNA form, the CDR3 reads TGTGCCAGCAGCTTAGGGACAGGGGTCTTATACGAGCAGTACTTC. The variable domain in full, with the rest retrieved from reference TRBV11-2 and TRBJ2-7, is EAGVAQSPRYKIIEKRQSVAFWCNPISGHATLYWYQQILGQGPKLLIQFQNNGVVDDSQLPKDRFSAERLKGVDSTLKIQPAKLEDSAVYLCASSLGTGVLYEQYFGPGTRLTVT.

The chain is built from TRBV6-5 and TRBJ2-3; D unresolved. Trimming took off 6 bases at V and 6 bases at J, with 13 bases between the two ends. The CDR3 consists of 13 residues. The V gene's germline CDR1 is MNHEY and CDR2 SVGAGI. The CDR3 is CASSRTRRDTQYF. The CDR3 DNA is TGTGCCAGCAGCCGGACGCGCAGGGATACGCAGTATTTT.